Following are 21 T cell receptor beta chains from one sample sequenced in a study of blood T cell repertoires in COVID-19. TCRdb's table, derived via immunoSEQ multiplex PCR, lists solely in-frame clones and lacks some. This sample has approximately 240,000 clones, with roughly 82% found just once. Source material: peripheral blood. These receptor sequences come from a woman of 80 years or more with active or convalescent COVID-19.

The chain employs TRBV7-9 and TRBJ2-5, with a weak D call TRBD1 (7 bases). V lost 5 bases, J lost 4 bases, and 11 bases lay in between. The CDR3 covers 13 residues. Per germline, CDR1 SEHNR and CDR2 FQNEAQ (reference sequence). CDR3 protein: CASSPGGPETQYF. The CDR3 nucleotides read TGTGCCAGCAGCCCAGGGGGGCCAGAGACCCAGTACTTC.

The V gene is TRBV6-1, the J gene TRBJ2-3; 8 positions agree with TRBD2. In germline, CDR1 is MNHNS, CDR2 SASEGT. V shed 2 bases, J shed 0 bases, and the junction held 7 bases outside the gene matches. CDR3 size: 17 residues. CDR3 coding DNA: TGTGCCAGCAGTGAATGGGGGACTAGACCTAGCACAGATACGCAGTATTTT. The encoded protein is CASSEWGTRPSTDTQYF.

The V and J genes are TRBV7-2 and TRBJ2-5; TRBD1 matches 9 bases. V gave up 5 bases and J gave up 2 bases; unmatched junction bases: 0. From germline, CDR1 is SGHTA and CDR2 FQGNSA. The CDR3 is made up of 13 amino acids. Written as DNA, the CDR3 is TGTGCCAGCAGCGGGACAGGGCAAGAGACCCAGTACTTC. Translation: CASSGTGQETQYF. Full variable domain (remainder filled in from reference TRBV7-2 and TRBJ2-5): GAGVSQSPSNKVTEKGKDVELRCDPISGHTALYWYRQSLGQGLEFLIYFQGNSAPDKSGLPSDRFSAERTGGSVSTLTIQRTQQEDSAVYLCASSGTGQETQYFGPGTRLLVL.

V usage is TRBV28 and J usage is TRBJ2-5; D might be TRBD2 (6 bases). The ends were cut back, 6 bases at V and 2 bases at J, with 10 bases in the middle. Germline V gene sequence: CDR1 MDHEN, CDR2 SYDVKM. The CDR3 has 13 residues. The CDR3 spells CASRREIQETQYF. The CDR3 bases are TGTGCCAGCAGACGGGAGATACAAGAGACCCAGTACTTC.

The rearrangement links TRBV28 to TRBJ2-1, with 13 bases lining up with TRBD2. Germline CDR1 and CDR2: MDHEN and SYDVKM. This CDR3 comprises 21 residues. V shed 5 bases, J shed 0 bases, and the junction held 16 bases outside the gene matches. The CDR3: CASSPQSSGTSGISSYNEQFF. The DNA of the CDR3 is TGTGCCAGCAGTCCCCAGTCCAGTGGGACTAGCGGGATTAGCTCCTACAATGAGCAGTTCTTC. The full variable domain, its missing parts supplied by reference TRBV28 and TRBJ2-1, is DVKVTQSSRYLVKRTGEKVFLECVQDMDHENMFWYRQDPGLGLRLIYFSYDVKMKEKGDIPEGYSVSREKKERFSLILESASTNQTSMYLCASSPQSSGTSGISSYNEQFFGPGTRLTVL.

The gene calls are TRBV15 and TRBJ1-1; no clear D. Deletions cut 0 bases from V and 4 bases from J, with 9 bases between. This CDR3 has 14 amino acids. Germline V gene sequence: CDR1 LNHNV, CDR2 YYDKDF (reference sequence). The CDR3 sequence: CATSREHGRTEAFF. The CDR3 coding sequence is TGTGCCACCAGCAGAGAGCATGGGCGCACTGAAGCTTTCTTT.

CDR3 amino acids: CASRQGAEGYTF. DNA for the CDR3: TGTGCCAGCAGACAGGGGGCGGAGGGCTACACCTTC. V and J are TRBV27 and TRBJ1-2; TRBD1 aligns across 9 bases. With V trimmed by 6 bases and J by 8 bases, 4 bases remained unmatched. This CDR3 region has 12 residues. The germline V gene has CDR1 MNHEY and CDR2 SMNVEV (reference sequence).

This chain uses TRBV5-6 with TRBJ2-1, with TRBD2 identical over 9 bases. The germline gives CDR1 SGHDT, CDR2 YYEEEE. Losses at the gene ends were 6 bases for V and 5 bases for J; bases not matched to a gene: 12. There are 16 residues in the CDR3. DNA for the CDR3: TGTGCCAGCACCAAATTCGGGACTAGCTTAAACAATGAGCAGTTCTTC. The encoded protein is CASTKFGTSLNNEQFF.

The CDR3 here is CATSDAGTVYDEQFF. For the CDR3, the DNA is TGTGCCACCAGTGATGCCGGGACAGTGTACGATGAGCAGTTCTTC. This chain joins TRBV24-1 and TRBJ2-1; 7 nucleotides line up with TRBD1. The CDR3 runs to 15 residues. The germline CDR1 and CDR2 sequences are KGHDR and SFDVKD. V lost 3 bases to trimming and J lost 8 bases; unmatched junction nucleotides: 9.

The chain couples TRBV28 to TRBJ2-7; TRBD2 agrees at 10 bases. The V gene's germline CDR1 is MDHEN and CDR2 SYDVKM. The CDR3 consists of 15 residues. V dropped 6 bases and J dropped 2; count of bases not matched to a gene: 7. The CDR3 sequence: CASRVSGGTTYEQYF. DNA of the CDR3: TGTGCCAGCAGGGTTAGCGGGGGGACGACCTACGAGCAGTACTTC. Full variable domain (remainder filled in from reference TRBV28 and TRBJ2-7): DVKVTQSSRYLVKRTGEKVFLECVQDMDHENMFWYRQDPGLGLRLIYFSYDVKMKEKGDIPEGYSVSREKKERFSLILESASTNQTSMYLCASRVSGGTTYEQYFGPGTRLTVT.

The genes are TRBV24-1 and TRBJ1-2; possibly TRBD1 for D (5 bases). From germline, CDR1 is KGHDR and CDR2 SFDVKD. This CDR3 region has 14 residues. V was cut by 5 bases and J by 3 bases, with 12 bases left in between. CDR3 sequence: CATSATGEDYGYTF. The CDR3 region has the DNA TGTGCCACCAGTGCTACAGGAGAGGACTATGGCTACACCTTC.

The chain uses TRBV19 and TRBJ1-2; D not resolved. The germline V and J ends were trimmed by 1 base and 6 bases, with 15 bases remaining between them. CDR1 is LNHDA, CDR2 SQIVND, per germline (reference sequence). The CDR3 has 15 residues. The CDR3 protein is CASSIGTRRENGYTF. CDR3 nucleotide sequence: TGTGCCAGTAGTATAGGCACGCGAAGGGAGAATGGCTACACCTTC.

In this sample, this clone turned up a few times. V gene TRBV29-1 combines with J gene TRBJ1-1; D uncertain. This CDR3 has 15 residues. V was trimmed by 7 bases and J by 4 bases, leaving 22 bases between them. Germline V gene lookup returns CDR1 SQVTM and CDR2 ANQGSEA. The CDR3 loop reads CSAKRDFVEVTEAFF. The CDR3 DNA reads TGCAGCGCGAAGCGAGACTTTGTGGAGGTCACTGAAGCTTTCTTT.

This chain joins TRBV3-1 (or the pseudogene TRBV3-2) and TRBJ2-5; TRBD2 aligns across 10 bases. Germline V gene lookup returns CDR1 LGHDT and CDR2 YNNKEL (reference sequence). V trimming: 0 bases; J trimming: 2 bases; junction bases outside the gene matches: 9. The CDR3 is made up of 18 amino acids. This CDR3 is CASSQDGWRTSGQETQYF. The CDR3 nucleotides read TGTGCCAGCAGCCAAGATGGTTGGCGGACTAGCGGACAAGAGACCCAGTACTTC.

This clone is a singleton in its sample. This rearrangement joins TRBV6-5 to TRBJ1-2, with TRBD1 matching 7 bases. This CDR3 comprises 15 residues. Looked up from germline, CDR1 is MNHEY and CDR2 is SVGAGI. The junction had 9 bases not matched to a gene; V was cut back by 6 bases and J by 2 bases. In DNA, the CDR3 is TGTGCCAGCAGCTTATCGGGACAGCTGAACTATGGCTACACCTTC. Its protein is CASSLSGQLNYGYTF.

A few counts support this clone. The genes are TRBV6-5 and TRBJ1-2, with 9 bases identical to TRBD1. Trimming at V came to 6 bases and at J to 7 bases, leaving 6 bases not matched to a gene. The CDR3 totals 13 residues. Germline CDR1 reads MNHEY; CDR2 reads SVGAGI. The chain's CDR3 is CASRLQGAGGYTF. The CDR3 region has the DNA TGTGCCAGCAGATTACAGGGGGCGGGTGGCTACACCTTC.

This sequence joins TRBV3-1 (or the pseudogene TRBV3-2) and TRBJ2-7, with a possible D match to TRBD1 (6 bases). The V end was cut by 2 bases, the J end by 1 base, with 12 bases between. The CDR3 is 15 amino acids. Germline assignment: CDR1 LGHDT and CDR2 YNNKEL (reference sequence). The CDR3 loop is CASSQPSTGSYEQYF. The CDR3 nucleotides are TGTGCCAGCAGCCAACCCTCGACAGGTTCCTACGAGCAGTACTTC.

In DNA form, the CDR3 reads TGTGCCAGCAGCTTTACAGGGAACTATGGCTACACCTTC. Amino acids: CASSFTGNYGYTF. The chain recombines TRBV7-9 with TRBJ1-2; the D gene is possibly TRBD1 (6 bases). Looked up from germline, CDR1 is SEHNR and CDR2 is FQNEAQ (reference sequence). V gave up 3 bases and J gave up 2 bases, with 7 bases separating them. The CDR3 is 13 amino acids.

The V call is TRBV7-9, the J call TRBJ2-3, with D unresolved. V was pared by 2 bases and J by 6 bases, with 9 bases between. CDR1 and CDR2 (germline): SEHNR, FQNEAQ (reference sequence). This CDR3 has 13 residues. CDR3 DNA: TGTGCCAGCAGCTTAAGCCCTCTGGATACGCAGTATTTT. Translating gives CASSLSPLDTQYF. Full variable domain (remainder filled in from reference TRBV7-9 and TRBJ2-3): DTGVSQNPRHKITKRGQNVTFRCDPISEHNRLYWYRQTLGQGPEFLTYFQNEAQLEKSRLLSDRFSAERPKGSFSTLEIQRTEQGDSAMYLCASSLSPLDTQYFGPGTRLTVL.

This chain connects TRBV2 to TRBJ2-3, with 9 bases fitting TRBD1. The CDR3 has 15 amino acids. Trimming at V came to 6 bases and at J to 0 bases, leaving 4 bases not matched to a gene. Germline CDR1 is SNHLY and CDR2 is FYNNEI. The CDR3 nucleotides are TGTGCCAGCAGGAGACAGGGGGTTAGCACAGATACGCAGTATTTT. It codes for CASRRQGVSTDTQYF. The full variable domain, completed using reference TRBV2 and TRBJ2-3, is EPEVTQTPSHQVTQMGQEVILRCVPISNHLYFYWYRQILGQKVEFLVSFYNNEISEKSEIFDDQFSVERPDGSNFTLKIRSTKLEDSAMYFCASRRQGVSTDTQYFGPGTRLTVL.

This clone was observed a single time. The gene calls are TRBV3-1 (or the pseudogene TRBV3-2) and TRBJ2-7; D gene ambiguous. This CDR3 comprises 14 residues. Between the trimmed V and J ends, which lost 2 bases and 3 bases, there was a span of 11 bases. Germline V gene sequence: CDR1 LGHDT, CDR2 YNNKEL (reference sequence). DNA for the CDR3: TGTGCCAGCAGCCAACCGTCCCCCCTCTACGAGCAGTACTTC. It specifies CASSQPSPLYEQYF.